The rows below give T cell receptor beta chains drawn from one sample of a study of cytomegalovirus exposure and HLA in healthy donors. Here immunoSEQ multiplex PCR was the method, and the copy in TCRdb shows in-frame clones only, minus some. Here the sample spans 200,000 to 250,000 clones, approximately 80% being singletons. Sequencing used PBMCs. All receptors come from a man younger than 45 in good health and CMV-seronegative. Both conserved end residues are part of each CDR3. D genes are given only for firm matches.

CDR3aa,CDR3nt,v_gene,d_gene,j_gene
CASGLDRESTTNEKLFF,TGCGCCAGCGGGCTCGACAGGGAGTCTACAACTAATGAAAAACTGTTTTTT,TRBV5-1,TRBD1,TRBJ1-4
CASSESEAAAYGYTF,TGTGCCAGCAGTGAATCCGAGGCGGCGGCCTATGGCTACACCTTC,TRBV6-1,NA,TRBJ1-2
CASSKETGANEKLFF,TGTGCCAGCAGCAAAGAGACAGGGGCTAATGAAAAACTGTTTTTT,TRBV7-8,TRBD1,TRBJ1-4
CASLYGGASGSNEQFF,TGCGCCAGCCTGTACGGGGGGGCATCGGGGTCAAATGAGCAGTTCTTC,TRBV5-1,TRBD2,TRBJ2-1
CASSPIADAGYEQFF,TGTGCCAGCAGCCCCATAGCGGACGCGGGCTATGAGCAGTTCTTC,TRBV7-2,NA,TRBJ2-1
CASSLVSYGYTF,TGTGCCAGCAGTTTAGTGAGCTATGGCTACACCTTC,TRBV28,NA,TRBJ1-2
CASSFLPGTGRETQYF,TGTGCCAGCAGCTTTCTACCCGGGACAGGGAGAGAGACCCAGTACTTC,TRBV5-5,TRBD1,TRBJ2-5
CASSLSRGGYNEQFF,TGTGCCAGCAGCTTAAGTCGGGGGGGGTACAATGAGCAGTTCTTC,TRBV7-9,TRBD2,TRBJ2-1
CASSDFGSGGGQPQHF,TGTGCCAGCAGTGATTTCGGGTCTGGCGGGGGTCAGCCCCAGCATTTT,TRBV6-1,NA,TRBJ1-5
CASSPGTVFYEQYF,TGCGCCAGCAGCCCCGGGACAGTATTCTACGAGCAGTACTTC,TRBV5-1,TRBD1,TRBJ2-7